Shown below are 29 T cell receptor beta chains from a single sample sequenced in a study of regulatory T cells in long-lasting Graves disease. According to the study, TCR beta libraries were built with iRepertoire HTBI primers and CDR3-region Arm-PCR. TCRdb passed the multiplex PCR reads through MiXCR, listing each CDR3 protein once. The sample shows about 660,000 distinct CDR3 sequences, approximately 31% of them seen only once. The time point was: persistent/refractory GD, antithyroid drugs over 5 years with positive TRAb. PBMCs were the source of the RNA used for TCR sequencing. Source: peripheral blood mononuclear cells (PBMCs), taken when the disease was refractory, from a patient treated with antithyroid drugs. Receptors were obtained from a female donor with Graves disease.

V is TRBV7-9 and J is TRBJ1-1; D gene unclear. This CDR3 spans 13 amino acids. V lost 6 bases and J 2 bases, leaving 10 bases between the germline ends. Germline values: CDR1 SEHNR, CDR2 FQNEAQ (reference sequence). The DNA for the CDR3 is TGTGCCAGCAGACACGCATTCAACACTGAAGCTTTCTTT. It yields the protein CASRHAFNTEAFF.

Only a few counts were recorded for this clonotype. J is TRBJ2-3 and V is TRBV7-3; no clear D. V was trimmed by 4 bases and J by 0 bases, leaving 14 bases between them. Germline V gene data show CDR1 as SGHTA and CDR2 as FQGTGA. The CDR3 is made up of 16 amino acids. CDR3 protein: CASSSGWAGSTDTQYF. For the CDR3, the DNA is TGTGCCAGCAGCTCCGGGTGGGCAGGTAGCACAGATACGCAGTATTTT.

This chain links TRBV27 with TRBJ1-1, with D uncertain. This CDR3 region has 15 residues. Germline CDR1 and CDR2: MNHEY and SMNVEV (reference sequence). Trimming removed 3 bases at V and 0 bases at J, with 11 bases between. CDR3 in amino acids: CASSFVGGMNTEAFF. CDR3 sequence (DNA): TGTGCCAGCAGTTTTGTCGGCGGTATGAACACTGAAGCTTTCTTT.

This clonotype has more than one count but fewer than ten. The chain has TRBV12-3 or TRBV12-4 and TRBJ1-5; no definite D call. Deletions cut 3 bases from V and 7 bases from J, with 13 bases between. CDR3 size: 14 residues. CDR3 nucleotides: TGTGCCAGCAGTTTCCCGGGCACGAGACAGCCCCAGCATTTT. Its translation is CASSFPGTRQPQHF.

This clonotype was seen many times. The chain has TRBV29-1 and TRBJ1-2; 8 bases map to TRBD1. J gave up 4 bases and V 3 bases, and 4 bases lay outside the gene matches. This CDR3 comprises 13 residues. The germline CDR1 and CDR2 sequences are SQVTM and ANQGSEA. Here the CDR3 reads CSVDGQGAYGYTF. In nucleotides, the CDR3 is TGCAGCGTTGATGGTCAGGGGGCCTATGGCTACACCTTC.

J is TRBJ2-7 and V is TRBV28; D is perhaps TRBD2 (5 bases). The CDR3 has 14 amino acids. CDR1 MDHEN and CDR2 SYDVKM come from the germline V gene. The germline V and J ends were trimmed by 3 bases and 1 base, with 10 bases remaining between them. CDR3 amino acids: CASSFGLNSYEQYF. CDR3 bases: TGTGCCAGCAGTTTTGGACTGAATTCCTACGAGCAGTACTTC.

The table lists this clonotype with a few counts. CDR3 nucleotide sequence: TGTGCCAGCAGGAGGACTAGCGGGGTCGAGCAGTACTTC. Amino acids: CASRRTSGVEQYF. The chain employs TRBV6-2 or TRBV6-3 and TRBJ2-7, with 12 bases fitting TRBD2. The germline V gene has CDR1 MNHEY and CDR2 SVGEGT. Trimming took 6 bases from V and 6 from J; bases not matched to a gene: 3. CDR3 length equals 13 residues.

This clonotype was picked up a small number of times. The chain links TRBV5-6 to TRBJ2-5, with D perhaps matching TRBD2 (5 bases). V was cut by 4 bases and J by 0 bases, with 10 bases left in between. Germline assignment: CDR1 SGHDT and CDR2 YYEEEE. The CDR3 has 14 residues. CDR3 sequence reads: CASSPPGNQETQYF. As DNA, the CDR3 is TGTGCCAGCAGCCCGCCGGGGAACCAAGAGACCCAGTACTTC.

J is TRBJ2-7 and V is TRBV12-3 or TRBV12-4, with 8 bases fitting TRBD2. The CDR3 runs to 15 residues. V was clipped by 6 bases and J by 2 bases; unmatched bases: 9. The DNA of the CDR3 is TGTGCCAGCAGCTTTGGACTAGCAGTAGCCTACGAGCAGTACTTC. It codes for CASSFGLAVAYEQYF.

This clonotype was seen more than once but under ten times. The chain combines TRBV28 with TRBJ2-4, with a possible D match to TRBD2 (6 bases). Germline lookup yields CDR1 MDHEN and CDR2 SYDVKM. Trimming took off 4 bases at V and 1 base at J, with 14 bases between the two ends. This CDR3 comprises 16 residues. This CDR3 reads CASSSPGLEAKNIQYF. CDR3 coding DNA: TGTGCCAGCAGTTCCCCGGGACTTGAGGCCAAAAACATTCAGTACTTC.

This clonotype was detected once. The chain joins TRBV29-1 to TRBJ1-5, with no clear D. V gave up 7 bases and J gave up 0 bases, with 7 bases separating them. From germline, CDR1 is SQVTM and CDR2 ANQGSEA. The CDR3 extends over 12 amino acids. The CDR3 loop is CSAAYSNQPQHF. The CDR3, as DNA: TGCAGCGCCGCATATAGCAATCAGCCCCAGCATTTT. The variable domain in full, completed from reference TRBV29-1 and TRBJ1-5, reads SAVISQKPSRDICQRGTSLTIQCQVDSQVTMMFWYRQQPGQSLTLIATANQGSEATYESGFVIDKFPISRPNLTFSTLTVSNMSPEDSSIYLCSAAYSNQPQHFGDGTRLSIL.

The V gene is TRBV11-2, the J gene TRBJ2-2; D gene unclear. Looked up from germline, CDR1 is SGHAT and CDR2 is FQNNGV. This CDR3 spans 16 amino acids. The V and J ends lost 9 bases and 4 bases respectively, with 21 bases between them. CDR3 loop: CARRIRMGFGTGELFF. The CDR3 DNA sequence: TGTGCCAGGAGGATCCGGATGGGGTTCGGCACCGGGGAGCTGTTTTTT. Supplemented by reference TRBV11-2 and TRBJ2-2, the full variable domain reads EAGVAQSPRYKIIEKRQSVAFWCNPISGHATLYWYQQILGQGPKLLIQFQNNGVVDDSQLPKDRFSAERLKGVDSTLKIQPAKLEDSAVYLCARRIRMGFGTGELFFGEGSRLTVL.

This clonotype was seen only a few times. This chain uses TRBV5-5 with TRBJ1-2; 7 bases are shared with TRBD1. The CDR3 sequence is 15 residues long. J was trimmed by 1 base and V by 3 bases; bases with no gene match: 6. CDR1 is SGHKS and CDR2 is YYEKEE in the germline V gene (reference sequence). CDR3 region: CASSSQGRNNYGYTF. CDR3 nucleotide sequence: TGTGCCAGCAGCTCACAGGGGCGGAATAACTATGGCTACACCTTC.

This clonotype has only one observation. The rearrangement uses TRBV12-3 or TRBV12-4 and TRBJ2-1; D not resolved. Trimming took off 7 bases at V and 7 bases at J, with 20 bases between the two ends. The length of the CDR3 is 15 residues. The CDR3 loop reads CASTPGDSLINEQFF. CDR3 in DNA: TGTGCCAGCACCCCCGGAGACTCTCTAATTAATGAGCAGTTCTTC.

The chain recombines TRBV20-1 with TRBJ2-7; D may be TRBD1 (6 bases). The germline V gene encodes CDR1 DFQATT and CDR2 SNEGSKA (reference sequence). Trimming pared 3 bases from V and 2 bases from J, leaving 14 bases between. The CDR3 covers 14 residues. CDR3 amino acids: CSASLDRITYEQYF. The CDR3 nucleotides are TGCAGTGCTAGTCTGGACAGAATAACCTACGAGCAGTACTTC.

This clonotype was recorded at least ten times. The rearrangement uses TRBV20-1 and TRBJ1-1; D gene unclear. This CDR3 comprises 14 residues. Trimming removed 5 bases from V and 6 bases from J, with 19 bases in between. CDR1 and CDR2 (germline): DFQATT, SNEGSKA (reference sequence). CDR3 nucleotide sequence: TGCAGTGCTCCCAGTGCGTTGGCACTGCCTGAAGCTTTCTTT. This encodes CSAPSALALPEAFF.

This clonotype was seen only a few times. The V gene is TRBV12-5, the J gene TRBJ1-1; unclear D gene. Trimming removed 0 bases at V and 2 bases at J, with 7 bases between. The CDR3 contains 14 residues. Germline CDR1 and CDR2: LGHNT and FRNRAP. This chain's CDR3 is CASGLVRHNTEAFF. The CDR3 region has the DNA TGTGCTAGTGGTTTGGTACGGCACAACACTGAAGCTTTCTTT.

This clonotype was detected only a few times. The chain links TRBV13 to TRBJ1-2; D remains unclear. CDR1 and CDR2 from the germline V gene are PRHDT and FYEKMQ (reference sequence). The CDR3 length is 14 residues. Trimming stripped 1 base from V and 7 bases from J, with 13 bases between. The CDR3 here is CASSLDSQTGGYTF. The CDR3 region has the DNA TGTGCCAGCAGCTTAGACAGTCAAACGGGTGGCTACACCTTC.

This rearrangement joins TRBV7-3 to TRBJ2-7; 9 bases match TRBD1. The CDR3 totals 15 residues. J gave up 6 bases and V 5 bases, and 11 bases lay outside the gene matches. Germline CDR1 SGHTA, CDR2 FQGTGA. The CDR3 DNA follows: TGTGCCAGCAGCCCCGGTGGGACAGGGAAGGGCGAGCAGTACTTC. The encoded protein is CASSPGGTGKGEQYF.

This clonotype was counted a few times. V gene TRBV6-5 combines with J gene TRBJ1-6; 11 positions agree with TRBD1. This CDR3 has 17 amino acids. Germline V gene lookup returns CDR1 MNHEY and CDR2 SVGAGI. V trimming: 0 bases; J trimming: 11 bases; junction bases outside the gene matches: 9. For the CDR3, the DNA is TGTGCCAGCAGTTACTCCCGGACAGGGGGCGGGGGAACACCCCTCCACTTT. Its translation is CASSYSRTGGGGTPLHF.

V gene TRBV7-9 combines with J gene TRBJ1-3, with 7 bases aligning to TRBD1. This CDR3 is built from 15 residues. Germline V CDR1 and CDR2: SEHNR, FQNEAQ (reference sequence). The V and J ends lost 3 bases and 4 bases, in that order; junction bases with no gene match: 6. In DNA, the CDR3 is TGTGCCAGCAGCTTCGACAGGGTGGGAGGAAACACCATATATTTT. Translated, it gives CASSFDRVGGNTIYF.

This clonotype was seen many times. The V and J genes are TRBV28 and TRBJ1-2; a possible D gene is TRBD1 (6 bases). The CDR3 runs to 13 residues. CDR1 and CDR2 (germline): MDHEN, SYDVKM. The V gene lost 8 bases and the J gene lost 3 bases, with 13 bases spanning the gap. The CDR3 bases are TGTGCCAGCGAGTCAGGGGCCGACTATGGCTACACCTTC. Translation gives CASESGADYGYTF.

This clonotype was recorded many times. The chain uses TRBV2 and TRBJ1-1; 7 bases map to TRBD1. In germline, CDR1 is SNHLY, CDR2 FYNNEI. There are 16 residues in the CDR3. The V gene end was trimmed by 6 bases and the J gene end by 1 base; junction bases not matched to a gene: 11. The CDR3 loop is CASSPRLDRRNTEAFF. As DNA, the CDR3 is TGTGCCAGCAGCCCGCGCCTGGACAGGCGGAACACTGAAGCTTTCTTT.

The genes are TRBV7-9 and TRBJ2-4; 7 positions agree with TRBD1. The CDR3 contains 13 residues. Looked up from germline, CDR1 is SEHNR and CDR2 is FQNEAQ (reference sequence). J lost 6 bases, V lost 6 bases, and 5 bases had no gene match. CDR3 nucleotide sequence: TGTGCCAGCAGTGGGACAGAGAGAAACATTCAGTACTTC. Its translation is CASSGTERNIQYF.

This clonotype has ten or more counts. The chain uses TRBV28 and TRBJ1-1; no clear D gene. This CDR3 spans 14 amino acids. V shed 7 bases and J shed 1 base, with 13 bases lying between them. Germline CDR1 MDHEN, CDR2 SYDVKM. The CDR3 protein is CASTPPRGNTEAFF. CDR3 nucleotides: TGTGCCAGCACCCCCCCCCGGGGGAACACTGAAGCTTTCTTT.

The rearrangement uses TRBV20-1 and TRBJ2-5, with TRBD1 as a possible D gene (8 bases). The germline CDR1 and CDR2 sequences are DFQATT and SNEGSKA (reference sequence). CDR3 length: 14 residues. V was trimmed by 5 bases and J by 5 bases, leaving 18 bases between them. CDR3 DNA sequence: TGCAGTGCTTCCCGGACAGGGAGGGGGGAGACCCAGTACTTC. Translated, it gives CSASRTGRGETQYF.

This chain links TRBV12-3 or TRBV12-4 with TRBJ1-3; D unresolved. This CDR3 is built from 11 residues. Trimming took off 6 bases at V and 3 bases at J, with 3 bases between the two ends. The CDR3 sequence is CASRVGNTIYF. The CDR3 nucleotides read TGTGCCAGCAGAGTTGGAAACACCATATATTTT.

J is TRBJ2-2 and V is TRBV29-1; maybe TRBD1 (6 bases). The CDR3 covers 14 residues. The ends were cut back, 7 bases at V and 1 base at J, with 13 bases in the middle. Germline V lookup: CDR1 SQVTM, CDR2 ANQGSEA. CDR3 DNA sequence: TGCAGCGCACGGACAGTCCAGAACACCGGGGAGCTGTTTTTT. Residues: CSARTVQNTGELFF.

This clonotype was counted ten times or more. This chain links TRBV28 with TRBJ1-2, with unresolved D. The CDR3 loop spans 12 amino acids. Germline CDR1 is MDHEN and CDR2 is SYDVKM. Trimming cost V 5 bases and J 5 bases, with 9 bases left between them. The CDR3 reads CASSPSRYGYTF. The CDR3 coding sequence is TGTGCCAGCAGTCCCTCAAGATATGGCTACACCTTC.